The source of this TCR beta chain is a study of shared clonotypes between healthy human individuals. Trimming stripped 4 bases from V and 5 bases from J, with 21 bases between. The CDR3 contains 16 residues. CDR1 is SGDLS and CDR2 is YYNGEE in the germline V gene. Using immunoSEQ multiplex PCR, the repertoire was profiled, and TCRdb retains in-frame clones only, with some absent. The table records roughly 170,000 clones, 66% of them present only once. V is TRBV9 and J is TRBJ1-1; D call uncertain. The TCR sequence derives from a man aged 30 to 45 in good health. The specimen sequenced was memory CD4+ T cells sorted from blood. Subset here: CD45RA-negative fraction. CDR3 amino acids: CASSPRGGSRSTEAFF. Here the CDR3 DNA reads TGTGCCAGCAGCCCACGGGGAGGGTCGAGATCAACTGAAGCTTTCTTT.